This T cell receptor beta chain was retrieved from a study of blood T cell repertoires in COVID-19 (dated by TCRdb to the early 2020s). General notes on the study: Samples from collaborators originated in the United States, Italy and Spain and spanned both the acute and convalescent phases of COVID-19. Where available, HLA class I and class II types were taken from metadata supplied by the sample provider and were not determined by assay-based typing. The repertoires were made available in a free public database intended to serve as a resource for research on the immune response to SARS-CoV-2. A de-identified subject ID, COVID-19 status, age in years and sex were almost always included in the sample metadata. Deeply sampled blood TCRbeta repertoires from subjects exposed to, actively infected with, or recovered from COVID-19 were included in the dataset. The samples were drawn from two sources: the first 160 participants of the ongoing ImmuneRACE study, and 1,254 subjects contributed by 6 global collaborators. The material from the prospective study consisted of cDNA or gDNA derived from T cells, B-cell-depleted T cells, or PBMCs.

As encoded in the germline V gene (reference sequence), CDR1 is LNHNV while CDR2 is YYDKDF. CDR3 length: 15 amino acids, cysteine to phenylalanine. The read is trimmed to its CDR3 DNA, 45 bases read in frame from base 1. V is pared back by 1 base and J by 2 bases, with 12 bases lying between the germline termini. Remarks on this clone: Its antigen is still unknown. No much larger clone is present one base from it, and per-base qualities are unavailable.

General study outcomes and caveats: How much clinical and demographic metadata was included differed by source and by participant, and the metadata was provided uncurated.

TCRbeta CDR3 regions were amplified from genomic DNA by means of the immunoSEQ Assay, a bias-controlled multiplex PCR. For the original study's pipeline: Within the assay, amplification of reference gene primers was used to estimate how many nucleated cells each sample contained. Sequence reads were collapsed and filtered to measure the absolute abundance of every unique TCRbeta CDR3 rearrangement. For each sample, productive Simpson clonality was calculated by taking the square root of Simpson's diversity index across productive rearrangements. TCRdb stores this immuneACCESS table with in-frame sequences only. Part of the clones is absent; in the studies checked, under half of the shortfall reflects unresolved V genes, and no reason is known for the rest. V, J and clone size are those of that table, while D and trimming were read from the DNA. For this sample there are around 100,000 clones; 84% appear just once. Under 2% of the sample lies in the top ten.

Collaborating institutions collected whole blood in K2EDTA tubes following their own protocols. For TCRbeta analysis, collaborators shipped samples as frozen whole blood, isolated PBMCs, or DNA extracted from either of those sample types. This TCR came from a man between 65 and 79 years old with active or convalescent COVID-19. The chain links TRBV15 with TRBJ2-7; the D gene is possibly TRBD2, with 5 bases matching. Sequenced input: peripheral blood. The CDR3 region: CATSRGGIVPYEQYF. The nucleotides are TGTGCCACCAGCAGAGGAGGGATCGTTCCCTACGAGCAGTACTTC.